The 22 T cell receptor beta chains below come from one sample, sequenced in a study of blood T cells in healthy people across ages. The second PCR ran roughly 7 to 11 cycles with a sample-barcoded 5' primer and J-beta primers. TCRdb redid the calling of the 5' RACE reads with MiXCR, one entry per CDR3 protein. The table has 1.5 million to 2 million distinct CDR3 sequences, about 50% seen once; the top ten hold over 2%. The sequencing sample was made of blood. Receptor source: a woman aged 40-49 years in good health.

The V call is TRBV20-1, the J call TRBJ1-2, with TRBD1 as a possible D gene (5 bases). V was trimmed by 6 bases and J by 8 bases, leaving 22 bases between them. This CDR3 is 14 amino acids long. The germline V gene has CDR1 DFQATT and CDR2 SNEGSKA (reference sequence). The DNA of the CDR3 is TGCAGTGCCGGGTTGCCCGGGGGATTAGGAGGCTACACCTTC. Its protein is CSAGLPGGLGGYTF.

V gene TRBV4-2 combines with J gene TRBJ2-3; maybe TRBD1 (6 bases). Germline V lookup: CDR1 LGHNA, CDR2 YNFKEQ. V was cut by 0 bases and J by 3 bases, with 16 bases left in between. This CDR3 has 17 amino acids. The CDR3 nucleotides are TGTGCCAGCAGCCAAGAGGGGTTCAACAGGGCGACAGATACGCAGTATTTT. Protein product: CASSQEGFNRATDTQYF.

CDR3 in amino acids: CASSHRRLPYNSPLHF. The CDR3 region has the DNA TGTGCCAGCAGTCACCGACGGCTGCCGTATAATTCACCCCTCCACTTT. The gene calls are TRBV27 and TRBJ1-6; no reliable D call. This CDR3 comprises 16 residues. The V and J ends lost 5 bases and 4 bases respectively, with 15 bases between them. Germline CDR1 and CDR2: MNHEY and SMNVEV (reference sequence).

This clonotype was detected many times. The rearrangement joins TRBV4-1 to TRBJ2-7; D not certain. The length of the CDR3 is 15 residues. The germline V and J ends were trimmed by 4 bases and 1 base, with 14 bases remaining between them. Germline V gene data show CDR1 as MGHRA and CDR2 as YSYEKL. The CDR3 is CASSRGLEASYEQYF. The DNA for the CDR3 is TGCGCCAGCAGCCGCGGCCTTGAGGCTTCCTACGAGCAGTACTTC.

This clonotype was picked up a small number of times. The chain is built from TRBV5-1 and TRBJ2-7; possibly TRBD1 for D (5 bases). There are 15 residues in the CDR3. The V gene's germline CDR1 is SGHRS and CDR2 YFSETQ. Trimming shortened V by 4 bases and J by 1 base, and 15 bases separated the two germline ends. In DNA, the CDR3 is TGCGCCAGCAGCGCCGGAGTCTCAGGGTCCTACGAGCAGTACTTC. This encodes CASSAGVSGSYEQYF.

The chain is built from TRBV18 and TRBJ2-4, with D tentatively TRBD1 (7 bases). The last part of the DNA fits TRBJ2-7 better; the J call may be wrong. The CDR3 contains 13 residues. Germline V CDR1 and CDR2: KGHSH, LQKENI. The CDR3 loop is CASAGQGGYEQYF. The CDR3 region has the DNA TGTGCCAGCGCCGGGCAGGGGGGCTACGAGCAGTACTTC.

V is TRBV7-2 and J is TRBJ2-5, with D possibly being TRBD1 (6 bases). This CDR3 comprises 13 residues. From germline, CDR1 is SGHTA and CDR2 FQGNSA. V shed 5 bases and J shed 11 bases, with 18 bases lying between them. The CDR3 region has the DNA TGTGCCAGCAGCCGCAACAGGGACAATGAGCAGTACTTC. Translated, it gives CASSRNRDNEQYF.

The rearrangement links TRBV2 to TRBJ1-2, with 7 bases matching TRBD1. V lost 9 bases, J lost 0 bases, and 4 bases stayed unmatched. The germline V gene has CDR1 SNHLY and CDR2 FYNNEI. The CDR3 totals 13 residues. In nucleotides, the CDR3 is TGTGCCAGATCGGGACAGACTAACTATGGCTACACCTTC. Protein product: CARSGQTNYGYTF.

The CDR3 loop is CSAFRDSYEQYF. DNA of the CDR3: TGCAGTGCTTTTCGGGACTCCTACGAGCAGTACTTC. The chain links TRBV20-1 to TRBJ2-7; a weak D match, TRBD2 (5 bases). The length of the CDR3 is 12 residues. Germline-derived CDR1 and CDR2 are DFQATT and SNEGSKA (reference sequence). Trimming stripped 5 bases from V and 0 bases from J, with 8 bases between.

This clonotype was observed a few times. The chain employs TRBV4-2 and TRBJ1-2; 7 nucleotides match TRBD1. The CDR3 covers 15 residues. Germline V gene data show CDR1 as LGHNA and CDR2 as YNFKEQ. V trimming: 0 bases; J trimming: 6 bases; junction bases outside the gene matches: 7. As DNA, the CDR3 is TGTGCCAGCAGCCAAGATGGCAGGGGGGAGAATGGCTACACCTTC. It is translated as CASSQDGRGENGYTF.

This chain uses TRBV12-3 or TRBV12-4 with TRBJ1-5; D call uncertain. The CDR3 is 14 amino acids. V lost 6 bases and J 3 bases, leaving 12 bases between the germline ends. The CDR3: CASRGRRNNQPQHF. In DNA, the CDR3 is TGTGCCAGCAGGGGAAGGAGGAACAATCAGCCCCAGCATTTT.

A few counts support this clonotype. The chain has TRBV20-1 and TRBJ2-4; the D is unclear. The J call may be incorrect, as the DNA end agrees better with TRBJ2-7. CDR1 is DFQATT, CDR2 SNEGSKA, per germline (reference sequence). The CDR3 totals 13 residues. The CDR3 coding sequence is TGCAGTGCCGCCGCAGGCCTATTGTACGAGCAGTACTTC. Translating it yields CSAAAGLLYEQYF.

The rearrangement joins TRBV21-1 to TRBJ1-5. TRBV21-1 is a recognized pseudogene. The CDR3 contains 14 residues. The CDR3 sequence is CASSEADSNQPQHF. The CDR3 DNA is TGTGCCAGCAGCGAGGCAGACAGCAATCAGCCCCAGCATTTT.

V is TRBV12-3 or TRBV12-4 and J is TRBJ2-5; D unclear. The CDR3 is 16 amino acids. V lost 1 base to trimming and J lost 11 bases, with 23 bases between them. Written as DNA, the CDR3 is TGTGCCAGCAGTTTAGTTGGCGGATCGGTATACAATGAGCAGTACTTC. It yields the protein CASSLVGGSVYNEQYF.

This sequence joins TRBV5-5 and TRBJ2-1; 10 nucleotides line up with TRBD2. CDR3 length: 13 residues. Germline assignment: CDR1 SGHKS and CDR2 YYEKEE (reference sequence). V was pared by 0 bases and J by 10 bases, with 1 base of the junction left unmatched. DNA of the CDR3: TGTGCCAGCAGCTTGGGGACTAGCGGCGAGCAGTTCTTC. It is translated as CASSLGTSGEQFF. Based on the CDR3 plus reference TRBV5-5 and TRBJ2-1, the full variable domain is DAGVTQSPTHLIKTRGQQVTLRCSPISGHKSVSWYQQVLGQGPQFIFQYYEKEERGRGNFPDRFSARQFPNYSSELNVNALLLGDSALYLCASSLGTSGEQFFGPGTRLTVL.

The chain couples TRBV28 to TRBJ2-2; no clear D. The CDR3 has 14 residues. Between the trimmed V and J ends, which lost 5 bases and 1 base, there was a span of 8 bases. CDR1 and CDR2 from the germline V gene are MDHEN and SYDVKM. The CDR3 bases are TGTGCCAGCAGTCTACCTTTGAACACCGGGGAGCTGTTTTTT. Its protein product is CASSLPLNTGELFF.

The chain links TRBV5-5 to TRBJ1-2; D call uncertain. V lost 2 bases and J lost 1, with 9 bases in between. The germline V gene encodes CDR1 SGHKS and CDR2 YYEKEE (reference sequence). The CDR3 covers 14 residues. CDR3 nucleotides: TGTGCCAGCAGCTTTCGTGCGGATAACTATGGCTACACCTTC. The encoded protein is CASSFRADNYGYTF.

In its sample, this clonotype was seen a few times. The chain carries TRBV28 and TRBJ2-4; D call uncertain. The CDR3 is made up of 10 amino acids. Germline V gives CDR1 MDHEN, CDR2 SYDVKM. The CDR3 spells CGAGKNIQYF. DNA of the CDR3: TGTGGAGCTGGGAAAAACATTCAGTACTTC.

This clonotype showed up just a few times. V usage is TRBV12-3 or TRBV12-4 and J usage is TRBJ1-1, with D perhaps matching TRBD1 (5 bases). CDR3 length equals 12 residues. With 3 bases removed from V and 10 bases from J, the gap between germline ends came to 12 bases. The CDR3 DNA is TGTGCCAGCAGTTTGGGCAGGGTGGCAGCTTTCTTT. Its translation is CASSLGRVAAFF.

In this sample, this clonotype turned up a few times. J is TRBJ1-5 and V is TRBV6-5; D perhaps matches TRBD1 (6 bases). Germline values: CDR1 MNHEY, CDR2 SVGAGI. The CDR3 is made up of 15 amino acids. V dropped 2 bases and J dropped 3 bases, with 11 bases sitting between them. The CDR3 sequence is CASSYVRGANQPQHF. The CDR3 bases are TGTGCCAGCAGTTACGTTCGGGGGGCCAATCAGCCCCAGCATTTT.

The chain has TRBV6-2 or TRBV6-3 and TRBJ2-1, with D possibly matching TRBD2 (6 bases). Looked up from germline, CDR1 is MNHEY and CDR2 is SVGEGT. The length of the CDR3 is 13 residues. V was shortened by 8 bases and J by 5 bases, with 13 bases between the two germline ends. The CDR3 protein is CASGVRRDNEQFF. For the CDR3, the DNA is TGTGCCAGCGGGGTCAGGAGGGACAATGAGCAGTTCTTC.

V is TRBV5-1 and J is TRBJ2-1, with 7 bases identical to TRBD1. CDR1 is SGHRS and CDR2 is YFSETQ in the germline V gene. V lost 4 bases and J lost 7; bases outside the gene matches: 11. This CDR3 contains 15 residues. This CDR3 reads CASSEDGTERNEQFF. The CDR3 nucleotides are TGCGCCAGCAGCGAGGACGGGACAGAAAGGAATGAGCAGTTCTTC.